This TCR beta chain came from a study of shared clonotypes between healthy human individuals. Study-wide results and limits: Among donors, clonotype sharing was expected to be affected by sequencing depth.

Of note for this clone: What it binds is unknown.

The length of the CDR3 is 15 residues. CDR1 is MNHEY and CDR2 is SVGAGI in the germline V gene. The V gene end was trimmed by 6 bases and the J gene end by 0 bases; junction bases not matched to a gene: 4. This table comes from immunoSEQ multiplex PCR, and its TCRdb copy is limited to in-frame clones, with some not included. The sample has approximately 2.3 million clones; approximately 93% are singletons. The chain joins TRBV6-5 to TRBJ2-2, with TRBD1 matching over 7 bases. This receptor was obtained from a man between 18 and 35 years old in good health. Some clones in this sample may be carry-over from other donors' samples. Sequenced sample: naive CD4+ T cells from PBMCs. Regarding subset: CD45RA+ positively selected. The CDR3 DNA follows: TGTGCCAGCAGAGTGGACAGGTCGAACACCGGGGAGCTGTTTTTT. Translating gives CASRVDRSNTGELFF.